Shown below are 13 T cell receptor beta chains from a single sample sequenced in a study of T cells in localized non-small cell lung cancer. Profiling relied on immunoSEQ multiplex PCR, and the TCRdb table lists in-frame clones only, not all of them. The data show 28,000 or so clones, with approximately 90% seen just once and under 7% held by the top ten. Here the sequenced sample was peripheral blood, taken before any cancer treatment. Receptors were obtained from a male donor older than 55 with stage I lung adenocarcinoma.

The V call is TRBV28, the J call TRBJ1-5; 9 bases line up with TRBD1. Germline V gene lookup returns CDR1 MDHEN and CDR2 SYDVKM. The trim removed 5 bases at V and 7 bases at J, leaving 6 bases unmatched. The CDR3 has 14 amino acids. CDR3 region: CASSTTGGSQPQHF. CDR3 bases: TGTGCCAGCAGTACGACAGGGGGGTCGCAGCCCCAGCATTTT. The full variable domain, its missing parts supplied by reference TRBV28 and TRBJ1-5, is DVKVTQSSRYLVKRTGEKVFLECVQDMDHENMFWYRQDPGLGLRLIYFSYDVKMKEKGDIPEGYSVSREKKERFSLILESASTNQTSMYLCASSTTGGSQPQHFGDGTRLSIL.

This rearrangement joins TRBV11-1 to TRBJ2-5; D remains unclear. Trimming left V 1 base short and J 5 bases short, with 14 bases between. CDR1 is SGHAT, CDR2 FQDESV, per germline (reference sequence). This CDR3 is 15 amino acids long. For the CDR3, the DNA is TGTGCCAGCAGCTTAGTCAAAGGGCCGGCGGAGACCCAGTACTTC. Translated, it gives CASSLVKGPAETQYF.

This rearrangement joins TRBV5-6 to TRBJ2-1; TRBD2 matches at 8 bases. Looked up from germline, CDR1 is SGHDT and CDR2 is YYEEEE. V shed 9 bases and J 2 bases; nucleotides not matched to a gene: 16. The CDR3 spans 17 residues. CDR3 protein: CATSEAGASTAYNEQFF. Here the CDR3 DNA reads TGTGCCACCTCAGAAGCGGGGGCCTCGACAGCCTACAATGAGCAGTTCTTC.

The rearrangement links TRBV9 to TRBJ1-2; D is unclear. Trimming left V 4 bases short and J 7 bases short, with 11 bases between. This CDR3 region has 12 residues. Germline V gene lookup returns CDR1 SGDLS and CDR2 YYNGEE. The CDR3 loop reads CASSSRVVGYTF. For the CDR3, the DNA is TGTGCCAGCAGCTCTAGAGTGGTTGGCTACACCTTC.

The chain employs TRBV28 and TRBJ2-5; perhaps D is TRBD1 or TRBD2 (5 bases each). The CDR3 length is 14 residues. Between the trimmed V and J ends, which lost 6 bases and 1 base, there was a span of 12 bases. Germline values: CDR1 MDHEN, CDR2 SYDVKM. The CDR3 nucleotides are TGTGCCAGCAGGGTATGGGGGAGCCAAGAGACCCAGTACTTC. It yields the protein CASRVWGSQETQYF.

The chain combines TRBV28 with TRBJ2-5; TRBD1 might be the D (6 bases). Deletions cut 6 bases from V and 2 bases from J, with 19 bases between. Germline values: CDR1 MDHEN, CDR2 SYDVKM. There are 16 residues in the CDR3. CDR3: CASRVSGAGAQETQYF. The CDR3 nucleotides read TGTGCCAGCAGGGTCAGTGGGGCAGGGGCTCAAGAGACCCAGTACTTC.

The rearrangement links TRBV4-2 to TRBJ2-6, with unresolved D. Trimming cost V 0 bases and J 0 bases, with 9 bases left between them. Germline V gene lookup returns CDR1 LGHNA and CDR2 YNFKEQ. The CDR3 consists of 17 residues. The CDR3 loop is CASSQDSPDSGANVLTF. In DNA form, the CDR3 reads TGTGCCAGCAGCCAAGACAGCCCAGACTCTGGGGCCAACGTCCTGACTTTC.

This clone was observed a few times. This chain joins TRBV5-1 and TRBJ2-3, with 8 bases matching TRBD2. CDR3 length: 16 amino acids. Losses at the gene ends were 0 bases for V and 1 base for J; bases not matched to a gene: 4. Germline V gene sequence: CDR1 SGHRS, CDR2 YFSETQ. For the CDR3, the DNA is TGCGCCAGCAGCTTGGTTAGCGGGGTTGGCACAGATACGCAGTATTTT. Translation gives CASSLVSGVGTDTQYF.

As DNA, the CDR3 is TGCGCCAGCAGCGCTACAGGGAATCTCGAGCAGTACTTC. Residues: CASSATGNLEQYF. The genes are TRBV5-1 and TRBJ2-7; tentative D call: TRBD1 (6 bases). Germline V gene lookup returns CDR1 SGHRS and CDR2 YFSETQ. Trimming pared 4 bases from V and 6 bases from J, leaving 14 bases between. CDR3 length: 13 residues.

This rearrangement joins TRBV7-2 to TRBJ2-7; 8 bases fit TRBD2. V gave up 3 bases and J gave up 0 bases; unmatched junction bases: 10. The CDR3 length is 17 residues. Germline values: CDR1 SGHTA, CDR2 FQGNSA. CDR3 region: CASSFMFSGGGSYEQYF. Written as DNA, the CDR3 is TGTGCCAGCAGCTTTATGTTTTCCGGGGGGGGCTCCTACGAGCAGTACTTC. The full variable domain, in which reference TRBV7-2 and TRBJ2-7 provide the parts outside the CDR3, is GAGVSQSPSNKVTEKGKDVELRCDPISGHTALYWYRQSLGQGLEFLIYFQGNSAPDKSGLPSDRFSAERTGGSVSTLTIQRTQQEDSAVYLCASSFMFSGGGSYEQYFGPGTRLTVT.

This chain joins TRBV5-5 and TRBJ1-1, with D maybe TRBD1 (5 bases). V lost 2 bases and J lost 0, with 11 bases in between. The germline gives CDR1 SGHKS, CDR2 YYEKEE (reference sequence). The CDR3 loop spans 15 amino acids. The CDR3: CASSFGGTVNTEAFF. CDR3 DNA sequence: TGTGCCAGCAGCTTCGGGGGGACGGTGAACACTGAAGCTTTCTTT.

The chain has TRBV4-1 and TRBJ1-5; weak D call: TRBD1 (5 bases). Trimming left V 0 bases short and J 5 bases short, with 11 bases between. Germline V gives CDR1 MGHRA, CDR2 YSYEKL. This CDR3 region has 15 residues. The DNA for the CDR3 is TGCGCCAGCAGCCAAGAGGGGCTACGGGATCAGCCCCAGCATTTT. Its protein product is CASSQEGLRDQPQHF.

The chain joins TRBV30 to TRBJ1-5, with a possible D match to TRBD1 (5 bases). CDR3 length: 12 residues. V was trimmed by 5 bases and J by 5 bases, leaving 10 bases between them. Germline V gene lookup returns CDR1 GTSNPN and CDR2 SVGIG (reference sequence). CDR3 in DNA: TGTGCCTGGGGCGGGGGGGATCAGCCCCAGCATTTT. Translation gives CAWGGGDQPQHF.